Here is one T cell receptor beta chain with its context. The antigen is not known. This specimen belongs to a study of shared clonotypes between healthy human individuals. Whole-study context: The plates for each donor numbered three CD4 naive, three CD4 memory, two CD8 naive and one CD8 memory.

The protocol was immunoSEQ multiplex PCR, while the TCRdb copy is restricted to in-frame clones and leaves out a portion. Among about 2.4 million clones listed, 93% were seen once. General study findings and limits: The sole specimen, blood, was sampled, and tissue repertoires likely differ. Estimated clonotype richness was generally higher in naive than memory subsets.

V lost 0 bases, J lost 7 bases, and 8 bases stayed unmatched. This CDR3 is 17 amino acids long. CDR1 and CDR2 (germline): WSHSY, SAAADI. The sequence came from a man between 18 and 35 years old in good health. Some clones in this sample may be carry-over from other donors' samples. This chain connects TRBV10-2 to TRBJ1-4; 10 bases are a match to TRBD1. The material sequenced was naive CD4+ T cells from PBMCs. Stated subset: CD45RA+ positively selected. This CDR3 is CASSESLYGTGAEKLFF. CDR3 bases: TGCGCCAGCAGTGAGTCCCTTTACGGGACAGGGGCTGAAAAACTGTTTTTT.